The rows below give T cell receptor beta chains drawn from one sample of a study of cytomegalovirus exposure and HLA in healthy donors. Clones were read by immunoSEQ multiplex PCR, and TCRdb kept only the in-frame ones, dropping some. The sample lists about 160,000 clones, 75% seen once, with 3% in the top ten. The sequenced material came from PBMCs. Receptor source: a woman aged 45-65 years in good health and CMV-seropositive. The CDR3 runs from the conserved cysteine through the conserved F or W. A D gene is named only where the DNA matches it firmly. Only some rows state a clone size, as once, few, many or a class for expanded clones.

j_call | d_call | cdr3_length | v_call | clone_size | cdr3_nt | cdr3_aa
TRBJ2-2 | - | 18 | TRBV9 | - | TGTGCCAGCAGCACTGCCGGCCAGGGCCCTAGGTTAACCGGGGAGCTGTTTTTT | CASSTAGQGPRLTGELFF
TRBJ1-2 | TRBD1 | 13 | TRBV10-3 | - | TGTGCCATCACTCGGGCAGGGGGTGGTGGCTACACCTTC | CAITRAGGGGYTF
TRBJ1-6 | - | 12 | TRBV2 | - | TGTGCCAGCAGTAATCAAAATTCACCCCTCCACTTT | CASSNQNSPLHF
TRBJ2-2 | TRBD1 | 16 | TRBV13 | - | TGTGCCAGCAGCTCGGGACAGCCCATGGGTACCGGGGAGCTGTTTTTT | CASSSGQPMGTGELFF
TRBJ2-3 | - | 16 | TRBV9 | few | TGTGCCAGCAGCGCTCTGGGCGGGGCCGGCACAGATACGCAGTATTTT | CASSALGGAGTDTQYF
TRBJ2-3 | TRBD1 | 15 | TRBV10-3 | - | TGTGCCATCAGACCCGACAGGGGCGCCACAGATACGCAGTATTTT | CAIRPDRGATDTQYF
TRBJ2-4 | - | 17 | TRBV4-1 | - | TGCGCCAGCAGCCAGTCCAACCCTTTAGATGCCAAAAACATTCAGTACTTC | CASSQSNPLDAKNIQYF
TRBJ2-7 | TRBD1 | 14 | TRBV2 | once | TGTGCCAGCAGCGCAAGGACAGGGTTGTCCGAGCAGTACTTC | CASSARTGLSEQYF
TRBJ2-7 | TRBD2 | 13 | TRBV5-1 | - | TGCGCCAGCAGCTTTTCAGCGGGGTACGAGCAGTACTTC | CASSFSAGYEQYF
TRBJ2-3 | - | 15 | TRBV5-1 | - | TGCGCCAGCAGCCCCAGGGAGGGGGGGCGTGATACGCAGTATTTT | CASSPREGGRDTQYF
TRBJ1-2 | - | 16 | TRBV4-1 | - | TGCGCCAGCAGCCCGCTTCCGGCCGGGAGACTATTTGGCTACACCTTC | CASSPLPAGRLFGYTF
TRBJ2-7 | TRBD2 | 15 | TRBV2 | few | TGTGCCACCGGGACTAGCGGGGCACGAGGTGGGGAGCAGTACTTC | CATGTSGARGGEQYF
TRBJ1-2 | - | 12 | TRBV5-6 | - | TGTGCCAGCAGCTCAGATGGCTATGGCTACACCTTC | CASSSDGYGYTF
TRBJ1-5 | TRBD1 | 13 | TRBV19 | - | TGTGCCAGTACCTTGGACAGGGCTCAGCCCCAGCATTTT | CASTLDRAQPQHF
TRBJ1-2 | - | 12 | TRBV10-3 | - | TGTGCCATCAGTGACCCCTTATATGGCTACACCTTC | CAISDPLYGYTF
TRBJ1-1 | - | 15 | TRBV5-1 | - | TGCGCCAGCAGCTCCTTAGGACAGTCGAACACTGAAGCTTTCTTT | CASSSLGQSNTEAFF
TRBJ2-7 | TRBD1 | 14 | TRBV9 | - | TGTGCCAGCAGCGCCGGGACAGGGATCTACGAGCAGTACTTC | CASSAGTGIYEQYF
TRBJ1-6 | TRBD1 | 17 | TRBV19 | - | TGTGCCAGTAGTCTACGGGACAGGAGCTCCTATAATTCACCCCTCCACTTT | CASSLRDRSSYNSPLHF
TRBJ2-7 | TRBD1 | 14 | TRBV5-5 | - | TGTGCCAGCAGCTGGGGACAGGGCACCGACGAGCAGTACTTC | CASSWGQGTDEQYF